This TCR beta chain was documented in a study of response to subunit inactivated influenza vaccine. Whole-study results and caveats: Few additional T cells are recruited per seasonal influenza vaccination, authors suggested.

The V and J ends lost 0 bases and 4 bases, in that order; junction bases with no gene match: 6. CDR3 size: 16 residues. Germline lookup yields CDR1 SGHTA and CDR2 FQGTGA. TCRdb itself ran the RT-PCR reads through MiXCR, one entry per CDR3 protein. The repertoire holds around 480,000 distinct CDR3 sequences, with approximately 15% as singletons. This clonotype appeared once. The antigen is undetermined. The chain recombines TRBV7-3 with TRBJ2-5; 9 bases fit TRBD1. The TCR originated in a man aged 45-69 years who received an inactivated influenza vaccine. The sequencing here drew on CD4+ T cells sorted from PBMCs, taken less than 30 months after vaccination. The CDR3: CASSLTSGQGRETQYF. As DNA, the CDR3 is TGTGCCAGCAGCTTAACATCGGGACAGGGAAGAGAGACCCAGTACTTC.